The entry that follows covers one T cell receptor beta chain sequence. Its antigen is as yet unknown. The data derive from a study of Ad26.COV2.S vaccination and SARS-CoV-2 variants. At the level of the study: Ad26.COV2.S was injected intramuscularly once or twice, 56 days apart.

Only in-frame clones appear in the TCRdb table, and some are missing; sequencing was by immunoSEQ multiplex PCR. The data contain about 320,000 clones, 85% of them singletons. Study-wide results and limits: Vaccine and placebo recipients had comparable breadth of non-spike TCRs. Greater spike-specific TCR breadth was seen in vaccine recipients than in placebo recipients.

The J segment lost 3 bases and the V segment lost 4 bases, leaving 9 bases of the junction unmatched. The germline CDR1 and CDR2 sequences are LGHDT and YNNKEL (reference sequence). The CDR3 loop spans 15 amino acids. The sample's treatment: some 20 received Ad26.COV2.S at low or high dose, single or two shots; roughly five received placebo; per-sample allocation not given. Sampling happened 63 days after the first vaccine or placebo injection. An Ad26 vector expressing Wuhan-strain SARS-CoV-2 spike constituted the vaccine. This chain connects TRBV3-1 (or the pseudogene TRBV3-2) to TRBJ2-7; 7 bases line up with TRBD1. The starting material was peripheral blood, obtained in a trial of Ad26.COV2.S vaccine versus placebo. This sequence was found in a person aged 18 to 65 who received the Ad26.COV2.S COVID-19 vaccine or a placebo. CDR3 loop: CASSRTGADGYEQYF. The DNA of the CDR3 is TGTGCCAGCAGCCGAACAGGGGCCGATGGCTACGAGCAGTACTTC.